These T cell receptor beta chains were read from a single sample in a study of vaccination effects on CD4 cells after COVID-19. Assay used: immunoSEQ multiplex PCR; TCRdb lists only in-frame clones, some missing. The data contain 74,000 or so clones, about 80% of them singletons. These receptors lack a known antigen. The sample in question was CD4+ T cells from PBMCs cultured with SARS-CoV-2 spike peptides, obtained before COVID-19 vaccination. These receptor sequences come from a human donor who received a COVID-19 vaccine. Each CDR3 is given with its conserved first and last residue. The D gene is left open where the match is weak. Where a row states a size, it is once, few, many or the class of an expanded clone; other rows omit it.

v_call	d_call	clone_size	j_call	cdr3_length	cdr3_nt	cdr3_aa
TRBV30	TRBD1	NA	TRBJ2-2	15	TGTGCCTGGAGTAGAGGGACAGGGGTTCCCGGGGAGCTGTTTTTT	CAWSRGTGVPGELFF
TRBV10-2	NA	NA	TRBJ2-1	15	TGCGCCAGCAGTCCGAGGAGGGTCTTTGACAATGAGCAGTTCTTC	CASSPRRVFDNEQFF
TRBV15	TRBD2	NA	TRBJ2-1	14	TGTGCCACCAGCTCCCAGCGGGGGCTCAATGAGCAGTTCTTC	CATSSQRGLNEQFF
TRBV27	NA	NA	TRBJ1-1	15	TGTGCCAGCAGTTTCTCCGGGGCTGTGAACACTGAAGCTTTCTTT	CASSFSGAVNTEAFF
TRBV6-5	NA	NA	TRBJ2-4	14	TGTGCCAGCAGTTCTCACCTAGCCAAAAACATTCAGTACTTC	CASSSHLAKNIQYF
TRBV6-5	TRBD1	NA	TRBJ2-5	15	TGTGCCAGCAGTTATAGCACAGGGGGCGCGGAGACCCAGTACTTC	CASSYSTGGAETQYF
TRBV5-5	NA	NA	TRBJ1-4	15	TGTGCCAGCAGCCCCGTGCAGGGGACGGGAGGAAAACTGTTTTTT	CASSPVQGTGGKLFF
TRBV6-1	TRBD1	NA	TRBJ1-3	15	TGTGCCAGCAGTGAACCTACAGGGGTTGGAAACACCATATATTTT	CASSEPTGVGNTIYF
TRBV27	NA	NA	TRBJ2-2	14	TGTGCCAGCAGTTACGGCCTGTTGGGCGGGGAGCTGTTTTTT	CASSYGLLGGELFF
TRBV7-3	NA	once	TRBJ1-2	14	TGTGCCAGCAGCCCCCTCCCGGGGTTAGGTGGCTACACCTTC	CASSPLPGLGGYTF
TRBV18	TRBD1	NA	TRBJ1-3	15	TGTGCCAGCTCTCTTGGACAGGGCGTTGGAAACACCATATATTTT	CASSLGQGVGNTIYF
TRBV9	NA	once	TRBJ2-1	15	TGTGCCAGCAGCAATGGTCCCCCTATGGGCAATGAGCAGTTCTTC	CASSNGPPMGNEQFF
TRBV6-1	NA	NA	TRBJ1-2	13	TGTGCCAGCAGTGAAGGACTTACGTATGGCTACACCTTC	CASSEGLTYGYTF
TRBV7-9	TRBD1	NA	TRBJ2-5	13	TGTGCCAGCAGCTTTAACAGGGGCGAGACCCAGTACTTC	CASSFNRGETQYF
TRBV9	NA	NA	TRBJ1-2	14	TGTGCCAGCAGCTTAACCGGGACCTCCTATGGCTACACCTTC	CASSLTGTSYGYTF
TRBV6-1	NA	NA	TRBJ2-5	13	TGTGCCAGCAGTGAATTGTTCAGCGAGACCCAGTACTTC	CASSELFSETQYF
TRBV27	NA	once	TRBJ2-6	17	TGTGCCAGCAGTGACCCCCGAACTAGCTCTGGGGCCAACGTCCTGACTTTC	CASSDPRTSSGANVLTF
TRBV7-9	NA	NA	TRBJ2-4	13	TGTGCCAGCAGGCCCTTAGCCAAAAACATTCAGTACTTC	CASRPLAKNIQYF
TRBV24-1	NA	NA	TRBJ2-1	16	TGTGCCACCAGTGATTTGTCGTCAGGGGGGGTCAATGAGCAGTTCTTC	CATSDLSSGGVNEQFF
TRBV24-1	NA	NA	TRBJ2-3	13	TGTGCCACCAGTGGACACAGGTCGGATACGCAGTATTTT	CATSGHRSDTQYF
TRBV18	TRBD1	NA	TRBJ2-3	17	TGTGCCAGCTCACCCCCGCGAGGGACAGGGACAGCAGGTACGCAGTATTTT	CASSPPRGTGTAGTQYF
TRBV6-1	NA	NA	TRBJ1-2	15	TGTGCCAGCAGTGAAGCGCTTGTGGGGGCCTATGGCTACACCTTC	CASSEALVGAYGYTF